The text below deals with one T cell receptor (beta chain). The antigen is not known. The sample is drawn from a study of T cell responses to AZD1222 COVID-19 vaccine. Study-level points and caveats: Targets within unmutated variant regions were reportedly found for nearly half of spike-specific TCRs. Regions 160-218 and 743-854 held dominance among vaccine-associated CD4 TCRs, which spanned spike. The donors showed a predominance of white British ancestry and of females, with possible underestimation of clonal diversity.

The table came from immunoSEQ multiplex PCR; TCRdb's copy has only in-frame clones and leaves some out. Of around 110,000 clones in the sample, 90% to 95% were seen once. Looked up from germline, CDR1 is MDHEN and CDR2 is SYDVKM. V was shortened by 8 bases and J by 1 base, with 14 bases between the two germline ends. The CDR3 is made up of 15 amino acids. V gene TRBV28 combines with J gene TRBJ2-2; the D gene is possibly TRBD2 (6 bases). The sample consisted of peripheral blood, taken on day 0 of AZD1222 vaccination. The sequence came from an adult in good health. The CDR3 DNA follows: TGTGCCAGCTGGGCATCAGCGGGGAACACCGGGGAGCTGTTTTTT. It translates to CASWASAGNTGELFF.